This T cell receptor beta chain came from a study of human T cells and chemical hapten exposure. For the study at large: Alopecia universalis, totalis or areata was present in patients who were mostly female.

This clonotype was seen at least ten times. The germline CDR1 and CDR2 sequences are MNHEY and SVGAGI. The V gene lost 8 bases and the J gene lost 3 bases, with 8 bases spanning the gap. The CDR3 extends over 12 amino acids. Time point of the sample: pre-sensitization, week 0. Treatment indicated: therapeutic diphenylcyclopropenone sensitization with weekly scalp DPC. TCRdb reanalysed the RACE reads using MiXCR and keeps one entry per CDR3 protein. The table includes approximately 370,000 distinct CDR3 sequences, about 5% detected once. The clonotype was recovered from a woman younger than 30 with alopecia areata. Some clones in this sample may be carry-over from other donors' samples. The sequencing used whole blood, collected in connection with sensitization to the hapten diphenylcyclopropenone (DPC). The genes are TRBV6-5 and TRBJ2-1, with a possible D match to TRBD1 (6 bases). CDR3 protein: CASADSYNEQFF. In DNA form, the CDR3 reads TGTGCCAGCGCGGACAGCTACAATGAGCAGTTCTTC.